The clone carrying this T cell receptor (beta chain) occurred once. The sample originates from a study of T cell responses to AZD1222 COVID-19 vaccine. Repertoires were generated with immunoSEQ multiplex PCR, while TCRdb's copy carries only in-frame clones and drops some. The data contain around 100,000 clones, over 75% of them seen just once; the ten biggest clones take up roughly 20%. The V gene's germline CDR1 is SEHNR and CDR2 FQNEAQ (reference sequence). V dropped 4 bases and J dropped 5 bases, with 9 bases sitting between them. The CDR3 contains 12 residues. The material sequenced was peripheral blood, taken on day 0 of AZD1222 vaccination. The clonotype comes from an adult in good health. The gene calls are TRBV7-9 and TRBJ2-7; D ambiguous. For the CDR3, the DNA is TGTGCCAGCAGCTCCGATTACCACGAGCAGTACTTC. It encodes CASSSDYHEQYF.